A single sample gave rise to the 13 T cell receptor beta chains below, sequenced in a study of T cell repertoires in ileal Crohn's disease. Using immunoSEQ multiplex PCR, the repertoire was profiled, and TCRdb retains in-frame clones only, with some absent. The sample gives approximately 6,700 clones, 80% to 95% of which show up once; roughly 1.6% is in the top ten. The sequencing input was ileal tissue. These receptors were taken from an adult with Crohn's disease.

The chain's CDR3 is CASNTPGLAHYEQYF. The CDR3 DNA follows: TGTGCCAGCAACACACCGGGACTAGCGCACTACGAGCAGTACTTC. The V and J genes are TRBV5-5 and TRBJ2-7; 10 positions match TRBD2. In germline, CDR1 is SGHKS, CDR2 YYEKEE (reference sequence). This CDR3 is built from 15 residues. V trimming: 6 bases; J trimming: 3 bases; junction bases outside the gene matches: 9. Using reference TRBV5-5 and TRBJ2-7 for the parts outside the CDR3, the full variable domain is DAGVTQSPTHLIKTRGQQVTLRCSPISGHKSVSWYQQVLGQGPQFIFQYYEKEERGRGNFPDRFSARQFPNYSSELNVNALLLGDSALYLCASNTPGLAHYEQYFGPGTRLTVT.

As regards this clone: The conserved phenylalanine or tryptophan is not found at the CDR3 terminus, so this likely reflects a read error. The genes are TRBV6-5 and TRBJ2-7, with D possibly TRBD1 on 5 matching bases. The CDR3 runs 14 residues. V shed 9 bases and J shed 4 bases, with 19 bases lying between them. Germline V gene lookup returns CDR1 MNHEY and CDR2 SVGAGI. CDR3 sequence reads: CASRKQGTIYEQYL. Here the CDR3 DNA reads TGTGCCAGTCGTAAGCAGGGTACTATTTACGAGCAGTACCTC.

J is TRBJ2-5 and V is TRBV2; 14 bases fit TRBD2. V was pared by 6 bases and J by 4 bases, with 7 bases of the junction left unmatched. The CDR3 spans 16 residues. CDR1 and CDR2 from the germline V gene are SNHLY and FYNNEI. The CDR3 region is CASRASGTSGRETQYF. CDR3 nucleotides: TGTGCCAGCAGGGCATCTGGGACTAGCGGGAGAGAGACCCAGTACTTC.

V is TRBV28 and J is TRBJ1-2; D ambiguous. Trimming left V 1 base short and J 14 bases short, with 17 bases between. The CDR3 is 13 residues long. CDR1 and CDR2 (germline): MDHEN, SYDVKM. The CDR3 DNA reads TGTGCCAGCAGTTTATTCTTTGAGGCAGCGAGTACCTTC. This codes for CASSLFFEAASTF.

This sequence joins TRBV5-6 and TRBJ1-2; a possible D gene is TRBD1 (5 bases). CDR1 and CDR2 from the germline V gene are SGHDT and YYEEEE. V lost 1 base and J lost 5, with 15 bases in between. CDR3 length: 15 residues. The CDR3 DNA is TGTGCCAGCAGCTTGTACGGGCAGGGCGTTTATGGCTACACCTTC. It encodes CASSLYGQGVYGYTF.

V gene TRBV25-1 combines with J gene TRBJ1-6, with 7 bases aligning to TRBD1. Looked up from germline, CDR1 is MGHDK and CDR2 is SYGVNS. The ends lost 6 bases at V and 7 bases at J; junction bases unmatched: 9. The length of the CDR3 is 15 residues. CDR3 DNA sequence: TGTGCCAGCAGGGAGAACGACAGGGAGAATTCACCCCTCCACTTT. Protein: CASRENDRENSPLHF.

V usage is TRBV5-3 and J usage is TRBJ2-3; D not certain. TRBV5-3 is an open reading frame, and its role is uncertain. The CDR3 contains 11 residues. V was clipped by 4 bases and J by 5 bases, with 5 bases between them. The CDR3 reads CARSAGDTQYF. The CDR3 nucleotides read TGTGCCAGAAGCGCCGGAGATACGCAGTATTTT.

The chain joins TRBV5-6 to TRBJ1-2; D possibly corresponds to TRBD1 (5 bases). CDR1 is SGHDT and CDR2 is YYEEEE in the germline V gene. V lost 6 bases and J lost 4, with 19 bases in between. This CDR3 contains 15 residues. CDR3 coding DNA: TGTGCCAGCACCTGGGGGAGGGTCCCAATCTATGGCTACACCTTC. Its protein product is CASTWGRVPIYGYTF.

The rearrangement joins TRBV5-1 to TRBJ2-1, with TRBD2 matching 8 bases. The CDR3 has 13 residues. The germline V gene encodes CDR1 SGHRS and CDR2 YFSETQ. After removal of 4 bases from V and 9 bases from J, the junction contained 6 bases not matched to a gene. CDR3 loop: CASSLESGGEQFF. As DNA, the CDR3 is TGCGCCAGCAGCCTGGAAAGCGGGGGTGAGCAGTTCTTC.

This chain joins TRBV27 and TRBJ2-1, with 7 bases matching TRBD2. Germline CDR1 is MNHEY and CDR2 is SMNVEV (reference sequence). The V and J ends lost 6 bases and 0 bases, in that order; junction bases with no gene match: 5. The CDR3 sequence is 15 residues long. CDR3 sequence (DNA): TGTGCCAGCAGATTAGCGGGCAGCTCCTACAATGAGCAGTTCTTC. It specifies CASRLAGSSYNEQFF.

The chain is built from TRBV28 and TRBJ1-5, with D maybe TRBD1 (5 bases). V was pared by 1 base and J by 2 bases, with 12 bases between. The germline gives CDR1 MDHEN, CDR2 SYDVKM. The CDR3 covers 16 residues. CDR3 in DNA: TGTGCCAGCAGTTTATTGGCGGGGGTCGGCAATCAGCCCCAGCATTTT. It specifies CASSLLAGVGNQPQHF.

V gene TRBV5-1 combines with J gene TRBJ2-4; 7 bases line up with TRBD1. This CDR3 has 18 residues. After removal of 0 bases from V and 4 bases from J, the junction contained 13 bases not matched to a gene. CDR1 and CDR2 (germline): SGHRS, YFSETQ. This chain's CDR3 is CASSLAAIPGTAKNIQYF. The DNA of the CDR3 is TGCGCCAGCAGCTTGGCCGCTATCCCCGGGACAGCAAAAAACATTCAGTACTTC.

This rearrangement joins TRBV19 to TRBJ2-7; D call uncertain. The V gene lost 6 bases and the J gene lost 2 bases, with 17 bases spanning the gap. CDR1 and CDR2 (germline): LNHDA, SQIVND (reference sequence). The CDR3 extends over 15 amino acids. The CDR3 is CASSPGRILTYEQYF. In DNA, the CDR3 is TGTGCCAGTAGCCCGGGTCGGATCCTAACCTACGAGCAGTACTTC. The full variable domain, in which reference TRBV19 and TRBJ2-7 provide the parts outside the CDR3, is DGGITQSPKYLFRKEGQNVTLSCEQNLNHDAMYWYRQDPGQGLRLIYYSQIVNDFQKGDIAEGYSVSREKKESFPLTVTSAQKNPTAFYLCASSPGRILTYEQYFGPGTRLTVT.